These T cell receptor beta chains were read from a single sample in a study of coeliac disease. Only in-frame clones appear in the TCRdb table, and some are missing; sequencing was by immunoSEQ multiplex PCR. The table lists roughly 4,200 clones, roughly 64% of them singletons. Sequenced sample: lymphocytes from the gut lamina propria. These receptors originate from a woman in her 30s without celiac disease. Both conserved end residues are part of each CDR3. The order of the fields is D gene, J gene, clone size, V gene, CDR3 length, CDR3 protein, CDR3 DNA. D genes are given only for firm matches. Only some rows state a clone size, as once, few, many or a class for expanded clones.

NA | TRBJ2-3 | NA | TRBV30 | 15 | CAWSPAGAPEGVQYF | TGTGCCTGGAGTCCCGCAGGGGCCCCTGAGGGTGTGCAGTATTTT
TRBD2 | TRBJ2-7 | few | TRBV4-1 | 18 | CASSQVPWSAGGQYQQYF | TGCGCCAGCAGCCAAGTTCCCTGGAGCGCGGGGGGGCAATATCAGCAGTACTTC
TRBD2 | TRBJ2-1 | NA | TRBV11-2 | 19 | CASIATLAPSGGRDNEQFF | TGTGCCAGCATAGCGACACTCGCTCCTAGCGGGGGGCGGGACAATGAGCAGTTCTTC
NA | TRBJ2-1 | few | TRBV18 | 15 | CASSPRSGVQNEQFF | TGTGCCAGCTCACCTCGTTCGGGGGTACAGAATGAGCAGTTCTTC
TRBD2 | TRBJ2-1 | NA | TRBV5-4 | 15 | CASSLATGGPGEQFF | TGTGCCAGCAGCTTGGCCACGGGGGGGCCTGGTGAGCAGTTCTTC
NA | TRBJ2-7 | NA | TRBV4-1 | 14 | CASSQDRDTYEQYF | TGCGCCAGCAGCCAAGACCGGGACACCTACGAGCAGTACTTC
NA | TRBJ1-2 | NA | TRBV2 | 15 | CASTEGGRVGYGYTF | TGTGCCAGCACCGAGGGAGGGCGGGTAGGCTATGGCTACACCTTC
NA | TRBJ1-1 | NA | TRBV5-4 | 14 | CASSSPTPTGEAFF | TGTGCCAGCAGCTCCCCGACGCCGACGGGAGAAGCTTTCTTT
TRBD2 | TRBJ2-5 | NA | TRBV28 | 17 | CASVRASGGTVQETQYF | TGTGCCAGCGTACGGGCTAGCGGGGGGACCGTCCAAGAGACCCAGTACTTC
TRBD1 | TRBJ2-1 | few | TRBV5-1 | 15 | CASSSEGADYNEQFF | TGCGCCAGCAGCTCCGAGGGGGCGGACTACAATGAGCAGTTCTTC
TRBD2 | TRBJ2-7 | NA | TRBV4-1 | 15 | CASSPNSGGIYEQYF | TGCGCCAGCAGCCCGAATAGCGGGGGGATCTACGAGCAGTACTTC
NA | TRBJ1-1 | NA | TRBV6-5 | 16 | CASSSQDRGVNTEAFF | TGTGCCAGCAGTTCCCAGGACAGAGGGGTGAACACTGAAGCTTTCTTT
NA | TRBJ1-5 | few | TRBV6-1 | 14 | CAVDRGSGNQPQHF | TGTGCTGTCGATCGGGGGTCGGGCAATCAGCCCCAGCATTTT
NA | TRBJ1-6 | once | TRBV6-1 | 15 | CASSDGSSYNSPLHF | TGTGCCAGCAGTGATGGGAGCTCCTATAATTCACCCCTCCACTTT
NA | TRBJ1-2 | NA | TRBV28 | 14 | CASLAAIANYGHTF | TGTGCCAGCCTTGCCGCAATAGCTAACTATGGCCACACCTTC
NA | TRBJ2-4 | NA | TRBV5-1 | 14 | CASSLGQVENIQYF | TGCGCCAGCAGCTTGGGACAGGTTGAGAACATTCAGTACTTC
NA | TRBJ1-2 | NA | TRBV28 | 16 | CASSGILERDFYGYTF | TGTGCCAGCAGTGGGATACTCGAGAGGGATTTCTATGGCTACACCTTC
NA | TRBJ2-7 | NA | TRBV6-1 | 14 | CASSEWQGNYEQYF | TGTGCCAGCAGTGAATGGCAGGGGAATTACGAGCAGTACTTC
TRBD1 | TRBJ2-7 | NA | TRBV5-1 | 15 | CASSSEGTGGYEQYF | TGCGCCAGCAGCTCGGAGGGGACAGGGGGCTACGAGCAGTACTTC
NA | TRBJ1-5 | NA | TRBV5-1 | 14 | CASSSGSSNQPQHF | TGCGCCAGCAGCAGCGGTTCCTCCAATCAGCCCCAGCATTTT
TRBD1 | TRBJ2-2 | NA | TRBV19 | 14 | CASRTGQTPGELFF | TGTGCCAGTAGAACGGGACAGACCCCCGGGGAGCTGTTTTTT
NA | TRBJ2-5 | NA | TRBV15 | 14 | CATSRRGVQETQYF | TGTGCCACCAGCAGACGCGGGGTGCAAGAGACCCAGTACTTC
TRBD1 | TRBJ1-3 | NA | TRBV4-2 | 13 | CASSPTGGNTIYF | TGTGCCAGCAGCCCGACAGGGGGAAACACCATATATTTT
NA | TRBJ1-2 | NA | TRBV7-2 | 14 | CASSRRWGEYGYTF | TGTGCCAGCAGCCGACGGTGGGGGGAGTATGGCTACACCTTC
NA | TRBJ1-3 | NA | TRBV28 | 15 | CASSLAGSSGNTIYF | TGTGCCAGCAGTTTAGCCGGTTCCTCTGGAAACACCATATATTTT
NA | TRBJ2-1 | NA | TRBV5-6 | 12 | CASSLAIQLPFF | TGTGCCAGCAGCTTGGCCATACAGTTGCCGTTCTTC
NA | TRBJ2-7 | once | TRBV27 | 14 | CASSRLPLKSEQYF | TGTGCCAGCAGCAGGTTGCCGTTAAAGAGCGAGCAGTACTTC
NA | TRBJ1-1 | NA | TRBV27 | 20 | CASRPRSGIRGRATNTEAFF | TGTGCCAGCAGACCTCGTTCCGGGATCCGAGGGCGGGCGACGAACACTGAAGCTTTCTTT
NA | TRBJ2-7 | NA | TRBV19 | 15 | CASSIAKRGYCEQYF | TGTGCCAGTAGTATAGCGAAACGGGGTTACTGCGAGCAGTACTTC
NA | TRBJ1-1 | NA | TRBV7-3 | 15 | CASSPRGGRYAEAFF | TGTGCCAGCAGCCCCCGCGGAGGGAGGTACGCTGAAGCTTTCTTT
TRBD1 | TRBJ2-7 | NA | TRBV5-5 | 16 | CASSKGQGMDNYEQYF | TGTGCCAGCAGCAAGGGACAGGGAATGGATAACTACGAGCAGTACTTC
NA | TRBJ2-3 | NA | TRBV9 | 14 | CASSVAPGTDTQYF | TGTGCCAGCAGCGTAGCCCCAGGCACAGATACGCAGTATTTT
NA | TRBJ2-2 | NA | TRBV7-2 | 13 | CASSPPGTGELFF | TGTGCCAGCAGCCCTCCGGGCACCGGGGAGCTGTTTTTT
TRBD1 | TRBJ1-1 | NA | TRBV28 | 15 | CASSPVDRGGTEAFF | TGTGCCAGCAGTCCCGTGGACAGGGGTGGGACTGAAGCTTTCTTT
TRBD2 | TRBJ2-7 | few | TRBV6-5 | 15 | CASTHPGGAAYEQYF | TGTGCCAGCACCCACCCGGGGGGGGCCGCGTACGAGCAGTACTTC
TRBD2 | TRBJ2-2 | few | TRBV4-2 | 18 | CASSRETSGGIDTGELFF | TGTGCCAGCAGCCGAGAGACTAGCGGGGGGATTGACACCGGGGAGCTGTTTTTT
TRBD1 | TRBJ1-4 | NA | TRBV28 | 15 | CASSPTGTGGEKLFF | TGTGCCAGCAGTCCCACCGGGACAGGCGGTGAAAAACTGTTTTTT
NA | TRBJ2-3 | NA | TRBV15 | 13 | CATSRGGGDTQYF | TGTGCCACCAGCAGAGGGGGCGGAGATACGCAGTATTTT
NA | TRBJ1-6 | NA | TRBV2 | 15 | CASRISAGVNSPLHF | TGTGCCAGCAGAATTAGTGCAGGGGTTAATTCACCCCTCCACTTT
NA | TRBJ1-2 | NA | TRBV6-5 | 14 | CASRRGGGNYGYTF | TGTGCCAGCAGGCGAGGGGGGGGGAACTATGGCTACACCTTC
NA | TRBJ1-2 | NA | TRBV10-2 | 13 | CASTGTGDYGYTF | TGCGCCAGCACAGGTACAGGTGACTATGGCTACACCTTC
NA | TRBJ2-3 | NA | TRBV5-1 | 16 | CASSSQGGRESDTQYF | TGCGCCAGCAGCTCCCAGGGCGGCAGGGAATCAGATACGCAGTATTTT
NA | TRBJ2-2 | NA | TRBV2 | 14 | CASSDWANTGELFF | TGTGCCAGCAGTGACTGGGCCAACACCGGGGAGCTGTTTTTT
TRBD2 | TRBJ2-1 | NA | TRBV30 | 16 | CAPDDRGVNRFREQFF | TGTGCCCCCGACGACCGGGGGGTCAATAGATTTCGTGAGCAGTTCTTC
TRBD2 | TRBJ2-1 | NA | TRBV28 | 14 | CASSRLAGINEQFF | TGTGCCAGCAGTCGACTAGCGGGGATCAATGAGCAGTTCTTC
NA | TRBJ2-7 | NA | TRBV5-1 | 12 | CASRHDSYEQYF | TGCGCCAGCAGACATGACAGCTACGAGCAGTACTTC
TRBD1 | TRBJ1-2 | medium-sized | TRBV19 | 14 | CASAEPTGVYGYTF | TGTGCCAGCGCGGAACCAACAGGGGTTTATGGCTACACCTTC
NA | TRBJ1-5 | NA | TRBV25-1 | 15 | CASSVPDSSNQPQHF | TGTGCCAGCAGTGTCCCGGACAGTAGCAATCAGCCCCAGCATTTT
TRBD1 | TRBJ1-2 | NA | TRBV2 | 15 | CASSAVKTGTYGYTF | TGTGCCAGCAGTGCGGTAAAGACAGGGACCTATGGCTACACCTTC
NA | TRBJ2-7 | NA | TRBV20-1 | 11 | CSAAGPSEQYF | TGCAGTGCTGCCGGCCCTAGCGAGCAGTACTTC
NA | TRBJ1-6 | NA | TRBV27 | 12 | CASSLQQGPLHF | TGTGCCAGCAGTTTACAACAGGGTCCCCTCCACTTT
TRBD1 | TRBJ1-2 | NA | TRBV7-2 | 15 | CASSLSPGQSYGYTF | TGTGCCAGCAGCTTATCCCCGGGACAGAGCTATGGCTACACCTTC
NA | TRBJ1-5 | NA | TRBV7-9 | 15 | CASSLGGRWDQPQHF | TGTGCCAGCAGCTTAGGGGGCAGGTGGGATCAGCCCCAGCATTTT
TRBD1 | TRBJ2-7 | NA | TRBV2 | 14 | CASRPPGQSYEQYF | TGTGCCAGCAGGCCCCCGGGACAGTCCTACGAGCAGTACTTC
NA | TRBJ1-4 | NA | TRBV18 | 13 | CASSRSPNEKLFF | TGTGCCAGCTCACGAAGCCCTAATGAAAAACTGTTTTTT
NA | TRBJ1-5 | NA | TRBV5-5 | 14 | CASSSMGGGQPQHF | TGTGCCAGCAGCTCCATGGGGGGGGGCCAGCCCCAGCATTTT
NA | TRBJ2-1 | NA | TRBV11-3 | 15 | CASSPREVRIGEQFF | TGTGCCAGCAGCCCACGAGAGGTTCGGATTGGTGAGCAGTTCTTC
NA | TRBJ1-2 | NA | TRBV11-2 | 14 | CASSLDRDSYGYTF | TGTGCCAGCAGCTTAGATAGAGACAGCTATGGCTACACCTTC
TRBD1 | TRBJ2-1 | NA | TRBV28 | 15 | CASSPGTGGYNEQFF | TGTGCCAGCAGTCCCGGGACAGGGGGCTACAATGAGCAGTTCTTC